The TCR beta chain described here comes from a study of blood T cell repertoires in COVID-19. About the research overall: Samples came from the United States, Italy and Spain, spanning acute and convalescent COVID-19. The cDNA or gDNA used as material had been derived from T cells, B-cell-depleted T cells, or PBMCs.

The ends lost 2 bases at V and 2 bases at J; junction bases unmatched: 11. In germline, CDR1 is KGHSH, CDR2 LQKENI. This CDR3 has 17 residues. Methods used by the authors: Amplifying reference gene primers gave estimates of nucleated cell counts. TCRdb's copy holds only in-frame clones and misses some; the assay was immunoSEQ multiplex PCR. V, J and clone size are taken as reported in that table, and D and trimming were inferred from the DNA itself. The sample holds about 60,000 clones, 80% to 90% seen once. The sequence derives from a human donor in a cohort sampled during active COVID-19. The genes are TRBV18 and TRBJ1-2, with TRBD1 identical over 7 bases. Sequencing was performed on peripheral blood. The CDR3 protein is CASSPKGQGVTNYGYTF. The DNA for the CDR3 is TGTGCCAGCTCACCAAAGGGGCAGGGGGTGACCAACTATGGCTACACCTTC.